A single sample is the source of the 13 T cell receptor beta chains below, sequenced in a study of blood T cell repertoires in COVID-19. Some clones are missing from TCRdb's copy, which holds only in-frame ones; the method was immunoSEQ multiplex PCR. The sample holds 450,000 to 500,000 clones, around 85% seen once. Sample: PBMCs or T cells enriched from blood (not recorded which). These TCRs come from a woman aged 55-69 years who had recovered from COVID-19.

This chain connects TRBV2 to TRBJ2-4, with D perhaps matching TRBD1 (6 bases). CDR1 is SNHLY and CDR2 is FYNNEI in the germline V gene. V lost 7 bases to trimming and J lost 6 bases, with 19 bases between them. There are 15 residues in the CDR3. CDR3 in amino acids: CASIFGGGGGNIQYF. In nucleotides, the CDR3 is TGTGCCAGCATCTTTGGTGGGGGCGGTGGAAACATTCAGTACTTC.

The chain joins TRBV3-1 (or the pseudogene TRBV3-2) to TRBJ1-4; D might be TRBD1 (5 bases). In germline, CDR1 is LGHDT, CDR2 YNNKEL (reference sequence). This CDR3 has 16 amino acids. V lost 0 bases, J lost 4 bases, and 12 bases lay in between. CDR3 loop: CASSQDFPGINEKLFF. The DNA of the CDR3 is TGTGCCAGCAGCCAAGATTTTCCAGGGATTAATGAAAAACTGTTTTTT.

This clone has only a few counts. The chain recombines TRBV2 with TRBJ2-7; D not certain. Deletions cut 0 bases from V and 7 bases from J, with 4 bases between. The V gene's germline CDR1 is SNHLY and CDR2 FYNNEI. The CDR3 runs 11 residues. CDR3 nucleotides: TGTGCCAGCAGTGAAGCCCCTGAGCAGTACTTC. It yields the protein CASSEAPEQYF.

The chain carries TRBV9 and TRBJ1-2, with no clear D. From germline, CDR1 is SGDLS and CDR2 YYNGEE. Trimming removed 6 bases from V and 7 bases from J, with 13 bases in between. The CDR3 length is 12 residues. The CDR3 sequence is CASKNSPGGYTF. In nucleotides, the CDR3 is TGTGCCAGCAAAAACAGCCCCGGTGGCTACACCTTC.

The rearrangement uses TRBV19 and TRBJ1-1, with a weak D call TRBD1 (6 bases). V gave up 7 bases and J gave up 7 bases, with 22 bases separating them. The CDR3 is made up of 15 amino acids. Germline values: CDR1 LNHDA, CDR2 SQIVND (reference sequence). The CDR3 sequence: CASNNGIQGSGEAFF. For the CDR3, the DNA is TGTGCCAGTAATAACGGAATCCAGGGGTCCGGTGAAGCTTTCTTT.

A note on this clone: Other DNA sequences within the sample encode an identical CDR3. The V and J genes are TRBV18 and TRBJ1-1; D unclear. The ends were cut back, 6 bases at V and 4 bases at J, with 9 bases in the middle. This CDR3 is built from 12 residues. The V gene's germline CDR1 is KGHSH and CDR2 LQKENI. The CDR3 bases are TGTGCCAGCTCGCCTGGGAGCACTGAAGCTTTCTTT. Translating it yields CASSPGSTEAFF.

The chain uses TRBV15 and TRBJ1-5; D is unresolved. Germline CDR1 reads LNHNV; CDR2 reads YYDKDF (reference sequence). The CDR3 spans 12 residues. V was pared by 4 bases and J by 12 bases, with 13 bases between. The CDR3, as DNA: TGTGCCACCAGCACCACTCCCGGGATCCAGCATTTT. Translated, it gives CATSTTPGIQHF.

The J gene is TRBJ2-2, the V gene TRBV5-6; a weak D match, TRBD2 (5 bases). The ends were cut back, 0 bases at V and 5 bases at J, with 8 bases in the middle. Per germline, CDR1 SGHDT and CDR2 YYEEEE. The CDR3 extends over 14 amino acids. The CDR3 here is CASSLVRGTGELFF. The CDR3 DNA reads as TGTGCCAGCAGCTTGGTTCGAGGGACCGGGGAGCTGTTTTTT.

The rearrangement uses TRBV28 and TRBJ2-1, with 11 bases lining up with TRBD1. Trimming took 0 bases from V and 3 from J; bases not matched to a gene: 1. The CDR3 runs 16 residues. CDR1 and CDR2 (germline): MDHEN, SYDVKM. The CDR3 sequence: CASSLWGTGGYNEQFF. The CDR3 bases are TGTGCCAGCAGTTTATGGGGGACAGGGGGCTACAATGAGCAGTTCTTC.

CDR3 protein: CASSVGIRGPQETQYF. In DNA, the CDR3 is TGTGCCAGCAGCGTAGGGATCAGGGGGCCCCAAGAGACCCAGTACTTC. This chain uses TRBV9 with TRBJ2-5, with 8 bases fitting TRBD1. Germline CDR1 is SGDLS and CDR2 is YYNGEE. The length of the CDR3 is 16 residues. V was clipped by 0 bases and J by 1 base; unmatched bases: 5.

The chain is built from TRBV10-2 and TRBJ2-7; 10 nucleotides align to TRBD1. The ends lost 6 bases at V and 7 bases at J; junction bases unmatched: 6. The germline V gene has CDR1 WSHSY and CDR2 SAAADI. This CDR3 contains 13 residues. The CDR3 protein is CASRGQGLQEQYF. The CDR3 DNA reads as TGCGCCAGCAGGGGACAGGGGCTCCAGGAGCAGTACTTC.

The chain uses TRBV6-5 and TRBJ1-2; a possible D gene is TRBD1 (5 bases). Trimming stripped 6 bases from V and 7 bases from J, with 12 bases between. The CDR3 is 12 residues long. CDR1 and CDR2 from the germline V gene are MNHEY and SVGAGI. Here the CDR3 reads CASSPYGGGYTF. Here the CDR3 DNA reads TGTGCCAGCAGCCCCTACGGGGGTGGCTACACCTTC.

The chain employs TRBV6-5 and TRBJ1-4, with TRBD1 as a possible D gene (5 bases). Per germline, CDR1 MNHEY and CDR2 SVGAGI. V was trimmed by 10 bases and J by 8 bases, leaving 17 bases between them. CDR3 length: 13 amino acids. The CDR3 DNA reads as TGTGCCACCATGGGACTAGATAAGGAAAAACTGTTTTTT. Its translation: CATMGLDKEKLFF.